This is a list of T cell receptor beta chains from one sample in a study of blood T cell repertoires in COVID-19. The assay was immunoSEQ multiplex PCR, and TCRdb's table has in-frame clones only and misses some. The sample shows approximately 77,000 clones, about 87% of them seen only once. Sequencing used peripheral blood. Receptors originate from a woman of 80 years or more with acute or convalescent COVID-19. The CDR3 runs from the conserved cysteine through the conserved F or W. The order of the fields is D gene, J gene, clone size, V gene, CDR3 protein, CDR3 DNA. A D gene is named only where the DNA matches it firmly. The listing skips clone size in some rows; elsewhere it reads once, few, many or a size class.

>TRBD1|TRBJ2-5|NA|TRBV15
CATSRVGTGGLETQYF
TGTGCCACCAGCAGAGTCGGGACAGGGGGCTTGGAGACCCAGTACTTC
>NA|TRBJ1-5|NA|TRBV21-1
CASSNGGALGNQPQHF
TGTGCCAGCAGCAATGGGGGGGCGCTGGGCAATCAGCCCCAGCATTTT
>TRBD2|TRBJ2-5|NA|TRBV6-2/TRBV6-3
CASSYASGGKETQYF
TGTGCCAGCAGTTACGCTAGCGGGGGGAAAGAGACCCAGTACTTC
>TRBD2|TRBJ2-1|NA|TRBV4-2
CASSLTGGANNEQFF
TGTGCCAGCAGCCTTACGGGGGGGGCGAACAATGAGCAGTTCTTC
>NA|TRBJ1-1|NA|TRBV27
CASSLQGGMNTEAFF
TGTGCCAGCAGTTTGCAGGGTGGAATGAACACTGAAGCTTTCTTT
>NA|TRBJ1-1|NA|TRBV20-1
CSAAGRTEAFF
TGCAGTGCAGCAGGGAGGACTGAAGCTTTCTTT
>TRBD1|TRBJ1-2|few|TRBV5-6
CASSAGTGGGQGYTF
TGTGCCAGCAGCGCCGGGACAGGGGGAGGTCAGGGCTACACCTTC
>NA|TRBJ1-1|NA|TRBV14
CASSPRRVATEAFF
TGTGCCAGCAGCCCTCGTCGGGTTGCCACTGAAGCTTTCTTT
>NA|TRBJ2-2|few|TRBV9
CASSVVTERGELFF
TGTGCCAGCAGCGTAGTAACTGAGAGAGGGGAGCTGTTTTTT
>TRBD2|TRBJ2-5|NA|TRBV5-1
CASSFGPTGTSGGLETQYF
TGCGCCAGCAGCTTCGGCCCGACCGGGACTAGCGGGGGGCTTGAGACCCAGTACTTC
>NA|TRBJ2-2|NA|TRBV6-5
CASLFTAANTGELFF
TGTGCCAGCCTATTTACCGCTGCGAACACCGGGGAGCTGTTTTTT
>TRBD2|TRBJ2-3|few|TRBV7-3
CASSPSGGRPDTQYF
TGTGCCAGCAGCCCCTCGGGCGGGAGACCAGATACGCAGTATTTT
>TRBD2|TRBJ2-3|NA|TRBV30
CAWSGRTSGRDTQYF
TGTGCCTGGAGTGGACGGACTAGCGGGAGGGATACGCAGTATTTT
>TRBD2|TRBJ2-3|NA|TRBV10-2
CASSEILAGDRDTQYF
TGCGCCAGCAGTGAAATTCTAGCGGGAGATAGAGATACGCAGTATTTT
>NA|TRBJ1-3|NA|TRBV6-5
CASSYSSFYSGNTIYF
TGTGCCAGCAGTTACTCGAGTTTCTACTCTGGAAACACCATATATTTT
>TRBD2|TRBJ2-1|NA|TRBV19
CASKGASGRALVGEQFF
TGTGCCAGTAAGGGGGCTAGCGGGAGGGCCCTCGTGGGTGAGCAGTTCTTC
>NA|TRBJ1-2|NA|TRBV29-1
CSTGQDYGYTF
TGCAGCACGGGACAAGACTATGGCTACACCTTC
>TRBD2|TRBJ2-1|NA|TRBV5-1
CASSLVLAGGIMNEQFF
TGCGCCAGCAGCTTGGTCCTAGCGGGAGGTATTATGAATGAGCAGTTCTTC
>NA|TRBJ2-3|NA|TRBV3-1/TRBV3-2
CASSQDLSGSTDTQYF
TGTGCCAGCAGCCAAGATCTTAGCGGTAGCACAGATACGCAGTATTTT
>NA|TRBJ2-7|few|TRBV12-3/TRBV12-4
CASTDRFPGEQYF
TGTGCCAGCACCGACAGGTTTCCCGGCGAGCAGTACTTC
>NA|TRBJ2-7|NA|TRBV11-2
CASSLSQVHEQYF
TGTGCCAGCAGCTTGTCACAGGTACACGAGCAGTACTTC
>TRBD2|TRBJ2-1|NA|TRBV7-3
CASTLSSGANNEQFF
TGTGCCAGCACCTTGAGTAGCGGGGCGAACAATGAGCAGTTCTTC
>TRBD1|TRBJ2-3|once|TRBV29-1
CSVAATGADTQYF
TGCAGCGTCGCTGCCACAGGGGCAGATACGCAGTATTTT
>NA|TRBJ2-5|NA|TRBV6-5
CASSFVPGTGEETQYF
TGTGCCAGCAGTTTTGTCCCAGGAACAGGAGAAGAGACCCAGTACTTC
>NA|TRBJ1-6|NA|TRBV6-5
CASRKPTGSLHF
TGTGCCAGCAGAAAACCAACAGGCTCCCTCCACTTT
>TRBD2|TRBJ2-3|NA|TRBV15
CATSRSGLANTDTQYF
TGTGCCACCAGCAGATCGGGACTAGCGAACACAGATACGCAGTATTTT
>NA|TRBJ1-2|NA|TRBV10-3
CAISESGANSYGYTF
TGTGCCATCAGTGAGTCTGGGGCGAACAGCTATGGCTACACCTTC
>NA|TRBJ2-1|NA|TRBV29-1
CSVEEGVARFYNEQFF
TGCAGCGTTGAAGAGGGAGTAGCGAGGTTCTACAATGAGCAGTTCTTC
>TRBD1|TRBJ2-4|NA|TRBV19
CASSIEGQGRTNIQYF
TGTGCCAGTAGTATAGAGGGACAGGGTCGTACGAACATTCAGTACTTC
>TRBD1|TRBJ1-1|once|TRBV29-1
CSAYRGSTEAFF
TGCAGCGCCTACAGGGGGAGCACTGAAGCTTTCTTT
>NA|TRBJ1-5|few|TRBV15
CATSRGAGRQPQHF
TGTGCCACCAGCAGAGGAGCGGGCCGTCAGCCCCAGCATTTT
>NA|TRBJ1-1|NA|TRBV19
CASHRTANTEAFF
TGTGCCAGCCATAGGACAGCGAACACTGAAGCTTTCTTT
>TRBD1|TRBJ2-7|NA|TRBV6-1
CASSEDGQGGEQYF
TGTGCCAGCAGTGAAGACGGACAGGGGGGCGAGCAGTACTTC
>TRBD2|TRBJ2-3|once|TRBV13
CASSHTFEVAGTDTQYF
TGTGCCAGCAGCCATACCTTTGAGGTAGCGGGTACAGATACGCAGTATTTT
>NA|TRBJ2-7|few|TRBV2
CASTRAVAGVGEQYF
TGTGCCAGCACCAGAGCGGTGGCAGGGGTGGGCGAGCAGTACTTC
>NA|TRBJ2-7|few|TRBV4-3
CASSLRGQDYEQYF
TGCGCCAGCAGCCTTAGAGGGCAGGATTACGAGCAGTACTTC
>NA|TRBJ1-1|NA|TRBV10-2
CASSVNRSPAFF
TGCGCCAGCAGCGTTAACAGGTCCCCAGCTTTCTTT
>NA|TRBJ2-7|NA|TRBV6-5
CATNRDTYEQYF
TGTGCCACCAACAGGGACACCTACGAGCAGTACTTC
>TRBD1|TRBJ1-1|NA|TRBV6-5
CASTITGDTEAFF
TGTGCCAGCACTATAACAGGGGACACTGAAGCTTTCTTT
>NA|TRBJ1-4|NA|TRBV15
CATSRGGGNEKLFF
TGTGCCACCAGCAGAGGGGGAGGTAATGAAAAACTGTTTTTT
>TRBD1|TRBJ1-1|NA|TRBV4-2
CASSQDPAGGRGGDTEAFF
TGTGCCAGCAGCCAAGATCCCGCAGGGGGCAGAGGGGGTGACACTGAAGCTTTCTTT
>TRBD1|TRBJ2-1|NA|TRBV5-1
CASSSTGGGHNEQFF
TGCGCCAGCAGCTCTACAGGGGGCGGTCACAATGAGCAGTTCTTC
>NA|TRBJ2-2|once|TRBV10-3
CAISESLPGELFF
TGTGCCATCAGTGAGTCTCTCCCCGGGGAGCTGTTTTTT
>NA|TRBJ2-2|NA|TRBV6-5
CASSYGYRGTGELFF
TGTGCCAGCAGTTACGGTTATAGGGGAACCGGGGAGCTGTTTTTT
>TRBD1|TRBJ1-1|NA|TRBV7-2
CASSPQFRTGTEAFF
TGTGCCAGCAGCCCACAATTTCGGACAGGGACCGAAGCTTTCTTT
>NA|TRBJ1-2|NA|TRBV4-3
CASSRQEGYGYTF
TGCGCCAGCAGCCGCCAGGAGGGCTATGGCTACACCTTC
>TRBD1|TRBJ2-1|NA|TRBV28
CASTPTPGQVSSYNEQFF
TGTGCCAGCACCCCCACCCCCGGACAGGTTAGCTCCTACAATGAGCAGTTCTTC
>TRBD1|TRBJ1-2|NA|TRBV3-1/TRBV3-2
CASSQDRYPTGNHGYTF
TGTGCCAGCAGCCAAGATAGGTACCCGACAGGGAACCATGGCTACACCTTC
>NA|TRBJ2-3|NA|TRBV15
CATSRLVSDTQYF
TGTGCCACCAGCAGACTAGTCTCAGATACGCAGTATTTT